This T cell receptor (beta chain) was sequenced in a study of shared clonotypes between healthy human individuals. V dropped 5 bases and J dropped 3; count of bases not matched to a gene: 9. Germline lookup yields CDR1 MDHEN and CDR2 SYDVKM. This CDR3 is built from 15 residues. Data came from immunoSEQ multiplex PCR; TCRdb stores just in-frame clones and leaves some out. The sample consists of around 1.4 million clones, around 98.5% of them appearing once. Findings of the study overall: Blood was the only sampled material, and tissue repertoires likely differ. Richness estimates generally favored naive over memory subsets.

Of note for this clone: Its target is not known.

Material: naive CD4+ T cells sorted from blood. Subset of the sample: CD45RA+ positively selected. The receptor was derived from a man aged 25-40 years in good health. The chain links TRBV28 to TRBJ1-1; 7 bases line up with TRBD1. The CDR3 here is CASSLGTAGDTEAFF. DNA of the CDR3: TGTGCCAGCAGTCTTGGGACAGCCGGCGACACTGAAGCTTTCTTT.